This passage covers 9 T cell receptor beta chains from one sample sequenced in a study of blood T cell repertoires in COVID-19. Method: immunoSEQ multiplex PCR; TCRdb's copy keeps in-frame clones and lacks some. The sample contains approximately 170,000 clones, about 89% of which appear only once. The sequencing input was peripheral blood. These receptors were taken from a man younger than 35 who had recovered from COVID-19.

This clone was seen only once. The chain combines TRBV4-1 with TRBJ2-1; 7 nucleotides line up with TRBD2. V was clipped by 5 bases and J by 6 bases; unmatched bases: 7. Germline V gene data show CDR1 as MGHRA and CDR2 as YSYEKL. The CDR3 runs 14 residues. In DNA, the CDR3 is TGCGCCAGCAGCGCGCGGGAGCGGCTCAATGAGCAGTTCTTC. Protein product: CASSARERLNEQFF.

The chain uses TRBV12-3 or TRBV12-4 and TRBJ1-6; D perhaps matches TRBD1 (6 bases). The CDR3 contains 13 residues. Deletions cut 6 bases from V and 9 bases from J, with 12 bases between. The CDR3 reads CASRRTVFSPLHF. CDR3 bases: TGTGCCAGCAGAAGGACAGTTTTTTCACCCCTCCACTTT.

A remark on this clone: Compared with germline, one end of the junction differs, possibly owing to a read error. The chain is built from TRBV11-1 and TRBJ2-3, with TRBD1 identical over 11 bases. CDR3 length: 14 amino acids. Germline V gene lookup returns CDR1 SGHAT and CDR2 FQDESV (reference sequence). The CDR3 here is CASSPNLGQGAMGF. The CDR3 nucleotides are TGTGCCAGCAGCCCCAACCTCGGACAGGGGGCGATGGGTTTT.

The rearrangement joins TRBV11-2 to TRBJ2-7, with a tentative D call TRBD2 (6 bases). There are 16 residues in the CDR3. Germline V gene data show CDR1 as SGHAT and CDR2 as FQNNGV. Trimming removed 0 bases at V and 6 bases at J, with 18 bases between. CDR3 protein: CASSLEVSGPFTEQYF. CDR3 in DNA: TGTGCCAGCAGCTTAGAGGTTAGCGGCCCTTTTACCGAGCAGTACTTC.

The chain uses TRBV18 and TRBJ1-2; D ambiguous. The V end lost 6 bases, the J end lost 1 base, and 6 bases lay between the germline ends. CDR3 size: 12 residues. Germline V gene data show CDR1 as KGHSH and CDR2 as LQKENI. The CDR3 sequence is CASSGDNYGYTF. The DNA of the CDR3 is TGTGCCAGCTCCGGGGATAACTATGGCTACACCTTC.

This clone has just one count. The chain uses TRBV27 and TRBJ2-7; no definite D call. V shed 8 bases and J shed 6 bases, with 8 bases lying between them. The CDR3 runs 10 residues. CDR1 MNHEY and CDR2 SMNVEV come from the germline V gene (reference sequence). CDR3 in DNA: TGTGCCAGCGGCTTCTCCGAGCAGTACTTC. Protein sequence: CASGFSEQYF.

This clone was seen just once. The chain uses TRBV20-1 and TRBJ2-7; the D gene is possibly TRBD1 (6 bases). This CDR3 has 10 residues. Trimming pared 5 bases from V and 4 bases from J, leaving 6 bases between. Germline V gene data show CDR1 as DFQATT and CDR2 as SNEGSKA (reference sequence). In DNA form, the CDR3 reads TGCAGTGCTGGACAGTACGAGCAGTACTTC. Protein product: CSAGQYEQYF.

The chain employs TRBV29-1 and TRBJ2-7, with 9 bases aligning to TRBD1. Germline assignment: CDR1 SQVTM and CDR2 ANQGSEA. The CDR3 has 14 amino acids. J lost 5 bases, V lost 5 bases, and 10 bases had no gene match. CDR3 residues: CSVLPGQGFHEQYF. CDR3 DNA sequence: TGCAGCGTTCTGCCGGGACAGGGTTTCCACGAGCAGTACTTC.

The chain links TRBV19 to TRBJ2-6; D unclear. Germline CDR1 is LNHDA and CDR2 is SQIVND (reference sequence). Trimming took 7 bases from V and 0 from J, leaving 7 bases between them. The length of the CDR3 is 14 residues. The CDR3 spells CASTGYSGANVLTF. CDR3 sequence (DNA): TGTGCCAGTACAGGTTACTCTGGGGCCAACGTCCTGACTTTC.